Shown below are 28 T cell receptor beta chains from a single sample sequenced in a study of T cell repertoires in cytomegalovirus infection (dated by TCRdb to 2018 to 2020). No antigen is known for these receptors. Sequencing was carried out with an Illumina HiSeq 1500. The raw public reads went through TCRdb reprocessing: fastp at Q25, MiXCR clone calling, in-frame beta chains kept. Rows with a matching CDR3 protein are joined into one entry that keeps the most common DNA and genes. The sample table lists around 770,000 distinct CDR3 sequences, under 35% of them with a count of one. About an eighth of the sample is in the top ten clones. The label giving this sample's treatment or condition can be read as: in vitro stimulation with specific CMV peptide epitopes to enrich CMV-specific T cells. This specimen was cultured CD8+ T cells from PBMCs, taken from culture after CMV antigen stimulation. The receptors here all came from a human donor in good health (CMV status not recorded). Some clones in this sample may be carry-over from other donors' samples.

This clonotype was seen more than once but under ten times. V and J are TRBV20-1 and TRBJ1-1, with a weak D call TRBD1 (5 bases). V was cut by 5 bases and J by 4 bases, with 20 bases left in between. Germline V gene sequence: CDR1 DFQATT, CDR2 SNEGSKA (reference sequence). CDR3 length equals 15 residues. In DNA, the CDR3 is TGCAGTGCTTCACAGGCTATTGGGTACGGCACTGAAGCTTTCTTT. Translating it yields CSASQAIGYGTEAFF.

This clonotype has ten or more counts. J is TRBJ1-2 and V is TRBV7-2; TRBD1 agrees at 7 bases. The CDR3 length is 15 residues. Germline-derived CDR1 and CDR2 are SGHTA and FQGNSA. The junction had 8 bases not matched to a gene; V was cut back by 4 bases and J by 3 bases. CDR3 nucleotide sequence: TGTGCCAGCAGCTCCGAGGACAGGAATCACTATGGCTACACCTTC. It encodes CASSSEDRNHYGYTF.

The rearrangement uses TRBV6-2 or TRBV6-3 and TRBJ1-6; no reliable D call. The CDR3 extends over 16 amino acids. CDR1 MNHEY and CDR2 SVGEGT come from the germline V gene. V lost 4 bases and J 4 bases, leaving 14 bases between the germline ends. The CDR3 DNA reads as TGTGCCAGCAGTTGGCCCCTAGTCCGTTATAATTCACCCCTCCACTTT. It codes for CASSWPLVRYNSPLHF.

This clonotype was seen many times. The rearrangement links TRBV7-9 to TRBJ2-1; D is ambiguous. Germline V lookup: CDR1 SEHNR, CDR2 FQNEAQ (reference sequence). V was trimmed by 0 bases and J by 4 bases, leaving 10 bases between them. The CDR3 is made up of 15 amino acids. The CDR3 DNA reads as TGTGCCAGCAGCTTAGCGAGTAGGCTTTACAATGAGCAGTTCTTC. Amino acids: CASSLASRLYNEQFF.

This clonotype has only a few counts. The V call is TRBV4-1, the J call TRBJ2-1, with D possibly being TRBD1 (6 bases). V was trimmed by 1 base and J by 1 base, leaving 11 bases between them. This CDR3 is built from 16 residues. The V gene's germline CDR1 is MGHRA and CDR2 YSYEKL. DNA of the CDR3: TGCGCCAGCAGCCAAGCCGAAGGGGGATCCTACAATGAGCAGTTCTTC. Its translation is CASSQAEGGSYNEQFF.

This clonotype was observed a few times. CDR3 loop: CASSLIGGAAETQYF. CDR3 DNA: TGTGCCAGCAGCTTAATCGGGGGGGCGGCTGAGACCCAGTACTTC. The V call is TRBV7-3, the J call TRBJ2-5; 8 bases align to TRBD2. Germline V gene sequence: CDR1 SGHTA, CDR2 FQGTGA. The CDR3 is 15 amino acids. Trimming at V came to 1 base and at J to 5 bases, leaving 6 bases not matched to a gene.

The chain links TRBV14 to TRBJ2-1, with 9 nucleotides matching TRBD1. This CDR3 contains 15 residues. V was clipped by 0 bases and J by 8 bases; unmatched bases: 5. The germline V gene has CDR1 SGHDN and CDR2 FVKESK. The CDR3 sequence is CASSQEQGAGYEQFF. In DNA form, the CDR3 reads TGTGCCAGCAGCCAAGAACAGGGGGCCGGGTATGAGCAGTTCTTC.

The V gene is TRBV5-4, the J gene TRBJ1-1; possible D gene TRBD1, 5 bases. Germline CDR1 is SGHNT and CDR2 is YYREEE (reference sequence). V lost 0 bases and J 5 bases, leaving 8 bases between the germline ends. There are 13 residues in the CDR3. The CDR3: CASSLARETEAFF. Written as DNA, the CDR3 is TGTGCCAGCAGCTTGGCCAGGGAAACTGAAGCTTTCTTT.

This clonotype was seen only a few times. The chain recombines TRBV28 with TRBJ2-1; TRBD1 might be the D (5 bases). V dropped 1 base and J dropped 0 bases, with 10 bases sitting between them. The CDR3 runs to 16 residues. Per the germline V gene, CDR1 is MDHEN and CDR2 is SYDVKM. The CDR3 DNA follows: TGTGCCAGCAGTTTATTTAGGGGCAGCTCCTACAATGAGCAGTTCTTC. It codes for CASSLFRGSSYNEQFF.

This clonotype occurred once. A much larger clone differs from this one at a single base, so this may be a read error. The chain is built from TRBV7-2 and TRBJ1-5, with TRBD1 as a possible D gene (5 bases). Germline CDR1 reads SGHTA; CDR2 reads FQGNSA. This CDR3 contains 15 residues. The CDR3 reads CASSLGRGQNQSQHF. The CDR3, as DNA: TGTGCCAGCAGCCTCGGACGGGGCCAAAATCAGTCCCAGCATTTT.

The chain recombines TRBV6-8 with TRBJ1-6; D is undetermined. This CDR3 is 13 amino acids long. Germline V gene data show CDR1 as MNHGY and CDR2 as SAAAGT. V was pared by 8 bases and J by 10 bases, with 15 bases between. The CDR3 protein is CASGSDRRSPLHF. The CDR3 DNA reads as TGTGCCAGCGGTTCAGATAGGCGATCACCCCTCCACTTT.

The J gene is TRBJ1-2, the V gene TRBV6-5; tentative D call: TRBD1 (5 bases). Trimming stripped 0 bases from V and 5 bases from J, with 13 bases between. This CDR3 spans 15 amino acids. Germline V CDR1 and CDR2: MNHEY, SVGAGI. In nucleotides, the CDR3 is TGTGCCAGCAGTTACTCGGCAGGGTACGATTATGGCTACACCTTC. Amino acid sequence: CASSYSAGYDYGYTF.

The chain employs TRBV18 and TRBJ1-2, with TRBD1 matching 10 bases. Germline trimming cut 4 bases from V and 5 bases from J; bases unmatched to any gene: 4. The length of the CDR3 is 14 residues. The germline gives CDR1 KGHSH, CDR2 LQKENI. The CDR3 here is CASSRQDRGYGYTF. CDR3 nucleotide sequence: TGTGCCAGCTCACGACAGGACAGGGGGTATGGCTACACCTTC.

This clonotype was counted a few times. This chain links TRBV12-3 or TRBV12-4 with TRBJ2-1; 8 bases are shared with TRBD1. The V and J ends lost 6 bases and 4 bases, in that order; junction bases with no gene match: 8. This CDR3 has 15 residues. The CDR3 coding sequence is TGTGCCAGCAGCCCGGGACAGGCCCTATACAATGAGCAGTTCTTC. Its protein product is CASSPGQALYNEQFF.

The rearrangement links TRBV2 to TRBJ2-7; D not certain. CDR1 and CDR2 from the germline V gene are SNHLY and FYNNEI. Trimming shortened V by 4 bases and J by 3 bases, and 13 bases separated the two germline ends. The CDR3 is 14 amino acids. The CDR3 DNA follows: TGTGCCAGCAGTGTAAGGCCCCTAGTCTACGAGCAGTACTTC. This gives the protein CASSVRPLVYEQYF. Full variable domain (remainder filled in from reference TRBV2 and TRBJ2-7): EPEVTQTPSHQVTQMGQEVILRCVPISNHLYFYWYRQILGQKVEFLVSFYNNEISEKSEIFDDQFSVERPDGSNFTLKIRSTKLEDSAMYFCASSVRPLVYEQYFGPGTRLTVT.

The chain joins TRBV24-1 to TRBJ2-3; 7 nucleotides align to TRBD2. V lost 7 bases and J lost 5; bases outside the gene matches: 8. The CDR3 is made up of 14 amino acids. Germline lookup yields CDR1 KGHDR and CDR2 SFDVKD. The CDR3 nucleotides read TGTGCCACCAGAGGGAGGGCCGGGGGAGATACGCAGTATTTT. Protein product: CATRGRAGGDTQYF.

This clonotype was found many times. The chain couples TRBV7-6 to TRBJ1-1; no definite D call. In germline, CDR1 is SGHVS, CDR2 FNYEAQ. Trimming cost V 1 base and J 5 bases, with 5 bases left between them. The CDR3 sequence is 12 residues long. The CDR3 sequence is CASSLGETEAFF. For the CDR3, the DNA is TGTGCCAGCAGCTTAGGGGAAACTGAAGCTTTCTTT.

As concerns this clonotype: This may be a read error, as it is one base from a much larger clone. The genes are TRBV12-3 or TRBV12-4 and TRBJ2-3; perhaps TRBD2 as D (5 bases). The CDR3 runs 12 residues. CDR3 nucleotides: TGTGTCAGCTCCGGGGGCACAGATACGCAGTATTTT. Translation gives CVSSGGTDTQYF.

This clonotype was recorded at least ten times. The chain recombines TRBV7-8 with TRBJ2-3; 13 nucleotides line up with TRBD2. The CDR3 contains 17 residues. In germline, CDR1 is SGHVS, CDR2 FQNEAQ. V lost 4 bases, J lost 5 bases, and 9 bases stayed unmatched. CDR3 amino acids: CASSWRTSGGRGDTQYF. CDR3 in DNA: TGTGCCAGCAGCTGGAGGACTAGCGGGGGACGGGGAGATACGCAGTATTTT.

This clonotype showed up many times. The chain recombines TRBV7-9 with TRBJ2-7; a weak D match, TRBD1 (5 bases). V was trimmed by 4 bases and J by 0 bases, leaving 10 bases between them. The germline V gene has CDR1 SEHNR and CDR2 FQNEAQ (reference sequence). The CDR3 length is 14 residues. The CDR3 protein is CASSSDSLSYEQYF. For the CDR3, the DNA is TGTGCCAGCAGCTCTGACAGTCTCTCCTACGAGCAGTACTTC.

The gene calls are TRBV4-1 and TRBJ2-7, with no clear D. Germline CDR1 is MGHRA and CDR2 is YSYEKL. With 2 bases removed from V and 9 bases from J, the gap between germline ends came to 11 bases. There are 12 residues in the CDR3. The CDR3 spells CASSQPGKSQYF. CDR3 DNA: TGCGCCAGCAGCCAACCCGGAAAGTCGCAGTACTTC.

The CDR3 DNA reads TGTGCCAGTAGTCTGCCGGCAGGGTTCTATGGCTACACCTTC. It is translated as CASSLPAGFYGYTF. This chain connects TRBV19 to TRBJ1-2; perhaps TRBD1 as D (5 bases). CDR3 length: 14 amino acids. Trimming removed 5 bases from V and 4 bases from J, with 14 bases in between. CDR1 and CDR2 (germline): LNHDA, SQIVND (reference sequence).

The chain has TRBV14 and TRBJ2-1; D unresolved. The V gene's germline CDR1 is SGHDN and CDR2 FVKESK. The V end was cut by 0 bases, the J end by 8 bases, with 8 bases between. This CDR3 has 13 residues. The CDR3 sequence is CASSQDPSDEQFF. The CDR3, as DNA: TGTGCCAGCAGCCAAGACCCGAGCGATGAGCAGTTCTTC.

The genes are TRBV3-1 and TRBJ1-6; a weak D match, TRBD1 (6 bases). Germline assignment: CDR1 LGHDT and CDR2 YNNKEL (reference sequence). V was cut by 1 base and J by 7 bases, with 14 bases left in between. CDR3 length equals 16 residues. CDR3 coding DNA: TGTGCCAGCAGCCAAGTGGGGGCTGTCTGGAATTCACCCCTCCACTTT. Amino acids: CASSQVGAVWNSPLHF. The whole variable domain, filled in from reference TRBV3-1 and TRBJ1-6, reads DTAVSQTPKYLVTQMGNDKSIKCEQNLGHDTMYWYKQDSKKFLKIMFSYNNKELIINETVPNRFSPKSPDKAHLNLHINSLELGDSAVYFCASSQVGAVWNSPLHFGNGTRLTVT.

This clonotype was counted at least ten times. V and J are TRBV12-3 or TRBV12-4 and TRBJ1-4, with D unresolved. Trimming cost V 3 bases and J 7 bases, with 24 bases left between them. This CDR3 is built from 18 residues. CDR3 DNA sequence: TGTGCCAGCAGTTTCCGTCCGGAGGCCCTCAAAAGTGGTGAAAAACTGTTTTTT. Translation: CASSFRPEALKSGEKLFF.

The rearrangement uses TRBV29-1 and TRBJ2-5; TRBD2 matches at 10 bases. The junction had 6 bases not matched to a gene; V was cut back by 0 bases and J by 5 bases. This CDR3 region has 15 residues. Germline CDR1 reads SQVTM; CDR2 reads ANQGSEA. The CDR3 region is CSVEDLLAGRETQYF. The CDR3 DNA sequence: TGCAGCGTTGAAGATTTACTAGCGGGGAGGGAGACCCAGTACTTC.

The chain couples TRBV7-9 to TRBJ1-3; perhaps TRBD1 as D (6 bases). In germline, CDR1 is SEHNR, CDR2 FQNEAQ (reference sequence). Trimming shortened V by 6 bases and J by 0 bases, and 12 bases separated the two germline ends. The CDR3 spans 15 residues. The CDR3 sequence: CASRVQGRSGNTIYF. CDR3 nucleotide sequence: TGTGCCAGCAGGGTACAGGGTCGCTCTGGAAACACCATATATTTT.

This chain joins TRBV7-9 and TRBJ1-1, with unresolved D. Germline V gene lookup returns CDR1 SEHNR and CDR2 FQNEAQ (reference sequence). This CDR3 contains 14 residues. Trimming left V 6 bases short and J 3 bases short, with 14 bases between. This CDR3 is CASRTGLMDTEAFF. The CDR3 DNA follows: TGTGCCAGCAGAACTGGGTTGATGGACACTGAAGCTTTCTTT.